This is a list of T cell receptor beta chains from one sample in a study of regulatory T cells in long-lasting Graves disease. Each CDR3 protein is one row after TCRdb ran MiXCR on the multiplex PCR reads. Among about 240,000 distinct CDR3 sequences listed, over 20% were seen once. The sample was peripheral blood mononuclear cells (PBMCs), taken at new diagnosis, from a patient treated with antithyroid drugs. Receptors originate from a female donor with Graves disease. The CDR3 runs from the conserved cysteine through the conserved F or W. D genes are given only for firm matches. For some rows the clone size is stated as once, few or many, or as a class when expanded; others skip it.

cdr3_length clone_size d_call j_call v_call cdr3_nt cdr3_aa
17 many TRBD2 TRBJ2-1 TRBV2 TGTGCCAGCAGAGACGGGACTAGCGGGAGGGCGTACAATGAGCAGTTCTTC CASRDGTSGRAYNEQFF
13 many . TRBJ2-7 TRBV5-1 TGCGCCAGCAAGAATCAGGGGGGAAACGAGCAGTACTTC CASKNQGGNEQYF
15 many TRBD1 TRBJ1-5 TRBV12-3/TRBV12-4 TGTGCCAGCAGGCCGACAGGGGGCGGATATCAGCCCCAGCATTTT CASRPTGGGYQPQHF
15 many TRBD1 TRBJ2-3 TRBV28 TGTGCCAGCAGTTTCCGAGGACAGGGGACGGATACGCAGTATTTT CASSFRGQGTDTQYF
15 . TRBD1 TRBJ2-5 TRBV10-3 TGTGCCATCAGTGACATACAGGGGGCAGGGGAGACCCAGTACTTC CAISDIQGAGETQYF
16 few . TRBJ2-4 TRBV7-2 TGTGCCAGCAGCTTGTGGGGGGAGACAGGGCGGAACATTCAGTACTTC CASSLWGETGRNIQYF
13 many . TRBJ2-7 TRBV12-3/TRBV12-4 TGTGCCAGCAGTTATAGCAGGGACGACGAGCAGTACTTC CASSYSRDDEQYF
17 . TRBD1 TRBJ1-2 TRBV6-5 TGTGCCAGCAGTTACCCCACGACAGGGTTGAGATCGTATGGCTACACCTTC CASSYPTTGLRSYGYTF
15 many TRBD1 TRBJ2-1 TRBV5-1 TGCGCCAGCAGCCGGACAGGGGCCCCGGGCAATGAGCAGTTCTTC CASSRTGAPGNEQFF
16 . . TRBJ2-7 TRBV6-9 TGTGCCAGCAGTTGCTCGACATGGCCTAACTCCTACGAGCAGTACTTC CASSCSTWPNSYEQYF
14 many TRBD1 TRBJ1-2 TRBV7-9 TGTGCCAGCAGCTCCGGGACAGGGGACTATGGCTACACCTTC CASSSGTGDYGYTF
13 few . TRBJ1-5 TRBV10-2 TGCGCCAGCAGTGAAGAGGGTAGTCAGCCCCAGCATTTT CASSEEGSQPQHF
16 . TRBD1 TRBJ2-3 TRBV24-1 TGTGCCACCAGTGATTTCGGCAGGGGGCAAGCAGATACGCAGTATTTT CATSDFGRGQADTQYF
15 many . TRBJ2-5 TRBV7-3 TGTGCCAGCAGCTTAACTGGCCAGGCGGGGGAGACCCAGTACTTC CASSLTGQAGETQYF
18 . TRBD2 TRBJ2-3 TRBV7-9 TGTGCCAGCAGCTCAGAGTGGGACGGACTAGCGGGGTTGGATACGCAGTATTTT CASSSEWDGLAGLDTQYF
17 . TRBD2 TRBJ2-2 TRBV4-1 TGCGCCAGCAGCCAAGAATACGCGGGAGGGAACACCGGGGAGCTGTTTTTT CASSQEYAGGNTGELFF
17 many TRBD2 TRBJ2-7 TRBV6-5 TGTGCCAGCAGTTATGGCCTAGCGGGAGGGCCCTCCTACGAGCAGTACTTC CASSYGLAGGPSYEQYF
13 few . TRBJ1-1 TRBV9 TGTGCCAGCAGCGCACGGTGGTCCACTGAAGCTTTCTTT CASSARWSTEAFF
16 few TRBD2 TRBJ2-3 TRBV25-1 TGTGCCAGCAGTGAAATAGGGACTAGCGGCACAGATACGCAGTATTTT CASSEIGTSGTDTQYF
16 many TRBD1 TRBJ2-1 TRBV11-3 TGTGCCAGCAGCTTAGGGGACAGGGGTCCCTACAATGAGCAGTTCTTC CASSLGDRGPYNEQFF
16 few . TRBJ1-6 TRBV6-1 TGTGCCAGCATGCCCCTGGGGCAGGCTTATAATTCACCCCTCCACTTT CASMPLGQAYNSPLHF
15 many TRBD1 TRBJ1-1 TRBV7-9 TGTGCCAGCAGCCCCCCCACAGGGGGTGGCACTGAAGCTTTCTTT CASSPPTGGGTEAFF
16 many . TRBJ2-3 TRBV15 TGTGCCACCAGCAGAGGCCCGACCCTCCGCACAGATACGCAGTATTTT CATSRGPTLRTDTQYF
13 . . TRBJ2-1 TRBV24-1 TGTGCCACCAGTGACCAGTATTACAATGAGCAGTTCTTC CATSDQYYNEQFF
14 . TRBD1 TRBJ1-1 TRBV20-1 TGCAGTGCCCTCCGGGGGGACAGCTCCCTTGAAGCTTTCTTT CSALRGDSSLEAFF
13 many . TRBJ2-3 TRBV27 TGTGCCAGCAGGCCAGGGCGCACAGATACGCAGTATTTT CASRPGRTDTQYF
14 . . TRBJ1-5 TRBV9 TGTGCCAGCAGCGTTCCAAATAGCAATCAGCCCCAGCATTTT CASSVPNSNQPQHF
15 . . TRBJ1-4 TRBV5-6 TGTGCCAGCAGCTTTAACAGACGGAATAATGAAAAACTGTTTTTT CASSFNRRNNEKLFF
17 many TRBD1 TRBJ2-1 TRBV12-3/TRBV12-4 TGTGCCAGCAGTCCACGGACAGGGGAGAACTCCTACAATGAGCAGTTCTTC CASSPRTGENSYNEQFF
14 many . TRBJ2-3 TRBV5-1 TGTGCCAGCAGCTCACAAGAGAGCACAGATACGCAGTATTTT CASSSQESTDTQYF
14 many . TRBJ1-5 TRBV12-3/TRBV12-4 TGTGCCAGCAGTTCATGGGGGGATGGACAGCCCCAGCATTTT CASSSWGDGQPQHF
17 many TRBD2 TRBJ2-5 TRBV20-1 TGCAGTGCTAGGGAAACTAGCGGGAGGTACCGAGGGGAGACCCAGTACTTC CSARETSGRYRGETQYF
13 . . TRBJ1-2 TRBV6-1 TGTGCCAGCACCTTAGAAGTGGGGGGTGGCTACACCTTC CASTLEVGGGYTF
14 many . TRBJ2-1 TRBV7-9 TGTGCCAGCAGCTTAGAGATCCAGGGCTATGAGCAGTTCTTC CASSLEIQGYEQFF
16 many . TRBJ1-1 TRBV2 TGTGCCAGCAGTGAAGCGAGATTTGGGGCAGGGACTGAAGCTTTCTTT CASSEARFGAGTEAFF